This record covers a single T cell receptor beta chain. This record comes from a study of identical twins. TCRdb analysed the 5' RACE reads with MiXCR anew, one entry per CDR3 protein. In the table there are roughly 240,000 distinct CDR3 sequences, roughly 7% of which are singletons. With 3 bases removed from V and 4 bases from J, the gap between germline ends came to 7 bases. The CDR3 totals 14 residues. CDR1 and CDR2 (germline): MRHNA, SNTAGT. In addition, the sample was reused for a study of yellow fever vaccine responses in identical twins.

The chain links TRBV6-4 to TRBJ2-6, with D unresolved. The sequencing sample was made of memory (CD45RO+) T cells sorted from blood. This clonotype was sampled from a woman aged 18-29 years in good health. The CDR3 coding sequence is TGTGCCAGCAGTGAGGTGAGGGGGGCCAACGTCCTGACTTTC. It is translated as CASSEVRGANVLTF.